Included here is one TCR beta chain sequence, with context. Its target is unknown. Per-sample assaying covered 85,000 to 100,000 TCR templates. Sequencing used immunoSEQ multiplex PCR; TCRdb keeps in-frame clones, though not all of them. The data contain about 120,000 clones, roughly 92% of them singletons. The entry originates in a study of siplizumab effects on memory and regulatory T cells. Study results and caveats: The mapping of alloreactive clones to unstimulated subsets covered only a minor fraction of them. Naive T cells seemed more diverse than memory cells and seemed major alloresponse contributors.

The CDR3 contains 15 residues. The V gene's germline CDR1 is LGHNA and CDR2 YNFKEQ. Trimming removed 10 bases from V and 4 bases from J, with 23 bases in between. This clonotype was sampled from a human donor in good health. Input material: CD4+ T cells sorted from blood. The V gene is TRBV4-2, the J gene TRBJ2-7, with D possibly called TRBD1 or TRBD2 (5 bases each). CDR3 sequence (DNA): TGTGCCAAGCCACCCGGGACGCGCCTACTATACGAGCAGTACTTC. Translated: CAKPPGTRLLYEQYF.